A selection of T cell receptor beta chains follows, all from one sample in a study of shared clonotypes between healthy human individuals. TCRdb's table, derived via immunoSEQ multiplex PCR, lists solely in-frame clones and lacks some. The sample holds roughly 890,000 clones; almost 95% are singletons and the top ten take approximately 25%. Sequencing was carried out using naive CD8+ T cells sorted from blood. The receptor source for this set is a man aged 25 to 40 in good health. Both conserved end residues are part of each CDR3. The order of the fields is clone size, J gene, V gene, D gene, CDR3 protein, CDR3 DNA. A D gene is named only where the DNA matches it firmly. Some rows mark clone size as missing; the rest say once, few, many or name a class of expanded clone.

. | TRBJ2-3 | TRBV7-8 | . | CASSLVGTSTDTQYF | TGTGCCAGCAGCTTAGTGGGTACTAGCACAGATACGCAGTATTTT
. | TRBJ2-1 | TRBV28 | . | CASSLLPPGAAYNEQFF | TGTGCCAGCAGCCTCCTCCCGCCCGGGGCAGCCTACAATGAGCAGTTCTTC
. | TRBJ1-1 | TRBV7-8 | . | CASSLIQGMNTEAFF | TGTGCCAGCAGCTTAATCCAGGGAATGAACACTGAAGCTTTCTTT
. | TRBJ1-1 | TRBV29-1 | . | CSAVDGEAFF | TGCAGCGCAGTGGACGGTGAAGCTTTCTTT
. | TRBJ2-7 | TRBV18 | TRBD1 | CASSPTPGQAYEQYF | TGTGCCAGCTCACCAACCCCGGGACAGGCCTACGAGCAGTACTTC
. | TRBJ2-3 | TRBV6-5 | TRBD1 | CASSRGTGVDTQYF | TGTGCCAGCAGCCGGGGGACAGGGGTAGATACGCAGTATTTT
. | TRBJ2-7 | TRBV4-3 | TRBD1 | CASSQDRDRQYEQYF | TGCGCCAGCAGCCAAGATAGGGACAGACAATACGAGCAGTACTTC
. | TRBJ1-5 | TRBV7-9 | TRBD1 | CASSLGGDRVEASNQPQHF | TGTGCCAGCAGCTTAGGTGGAGACAGGGTCGAAGCTAGCAATCAGCCCCAGCATTTT
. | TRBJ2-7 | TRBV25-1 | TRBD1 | CATAQGRGWDEQYF | TGTGCCACCGCGCAGGGCAGGGGGTGGGACGAGCAGTACTTC
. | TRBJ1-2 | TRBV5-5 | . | CASSLGTAGYGYTF | TGTGCCAGCAGCTTAGGGACCGCGGGCTATGGCTACACCTTC
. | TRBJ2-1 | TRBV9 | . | CASSALNENEQFF | TGTGCCAGCAGCGCCCTCAACGAGAATGAGCAGTTCTTC
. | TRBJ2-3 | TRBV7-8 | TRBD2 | CASSNIAGRADTQYF | TGTGCCAGCAGCAATATAGCGGGAAGGGCAGATACGCAGTATTTT
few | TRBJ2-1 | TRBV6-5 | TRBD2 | CASSYDGTSGYNEQFF | TGTGCCAGCAGTTACGACGGGACTAGCGGCTACAATGAGCAGTTCTTC
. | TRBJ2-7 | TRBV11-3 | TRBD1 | CASSPQGASGEQYF | TGTGCCAGCAGCCCACAGGGGGCTTCGGGGGAGCAGTACTTC
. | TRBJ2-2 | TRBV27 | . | CASTPLGISGSGTGELFF | TGTGCCAGCACACCCCTAGGGATAAGCGGGTCAGGCACCGGGGAGCTGTTTTTT
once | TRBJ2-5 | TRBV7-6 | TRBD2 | CASSLEASGIGETQYF | TGTGCCAGCAGCTTAGAGGCTAGCGGGATTGGAGAGACCCAGTACTTC
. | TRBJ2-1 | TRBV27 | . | CASTPSSANEQFF | TGTGCCAGCACCCCCTCCTCGGCCAATGAGCAGTTCTTC
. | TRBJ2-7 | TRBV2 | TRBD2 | CASSGLAGEGTYEQYF | TGTGCCAGCAGTGGGCTAGCGGGAGAGGGAACCTACGAGCAGTACTTC